This T cell receptor (beta chain) was sequenced during a study of blood T cell repertoires in COVID-19. V dropped 4 bases and J dropped 4; count of bases not matched to a gene: 11. This CDR3 region has 17 residues. CDR1 and CDR2 from the germline V gene are SGHRS and YFSETQ. Clones were sequenced by immunoSEQ multiplex PCR, and TCRdb holds only the in-frame ones, with some missing. The data hold roughly 48,000 clones, with approximately 89% observed a single time. Sample: peripheral blood. V is TRBV5-1 and J is TRBJ1-1; TRBD1 agrees at 12 bases. This sequence was found in a woman at least 80 years old with acute or convalescent COVID-19. The DNA for the CDR3 is TGCGCCAGCAGCAGGAGGGGACAGGGGGCTTCTAGCACTGAAGCTTTCTTT. Translated, it gives CASSRRGQGASSTEAFF.